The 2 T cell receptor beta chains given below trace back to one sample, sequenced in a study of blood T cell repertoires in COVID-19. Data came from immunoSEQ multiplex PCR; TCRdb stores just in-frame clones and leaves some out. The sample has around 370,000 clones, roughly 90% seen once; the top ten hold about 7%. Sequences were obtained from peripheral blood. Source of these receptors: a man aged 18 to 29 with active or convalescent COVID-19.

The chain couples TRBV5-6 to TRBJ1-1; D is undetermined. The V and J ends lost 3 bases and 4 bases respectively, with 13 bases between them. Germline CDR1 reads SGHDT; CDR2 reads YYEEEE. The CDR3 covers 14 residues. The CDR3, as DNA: TGTGCCAGCAGCTCCCCGTTACTTGGCACTGAAGCTTTCTTT. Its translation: CASSSPLLGTEAFF.

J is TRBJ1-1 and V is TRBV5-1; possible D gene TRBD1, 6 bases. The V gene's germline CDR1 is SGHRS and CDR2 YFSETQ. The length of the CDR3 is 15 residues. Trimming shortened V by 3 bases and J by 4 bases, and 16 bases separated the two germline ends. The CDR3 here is CASSSSQGVITEAFF. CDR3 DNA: TGCGCCAGCAGCTCCTCACAGGGAGTGATCACTGAAGCTTTCTTT.